The 9 T cell receptor beta chains in this list originate from one sample, sequenced in a study of T cell responses to AZD1222 COVID-19 vaccine. Libraries were prepared by immunoSEQ multiplex PCR; TCRdb keeps only in-frame clonotypes and omits some of them. This sample has more than 140,000 clones, with 89% found just once. Sequenced material: peripheral blood, taken on day 0 of AZD1222 vaccination. The origin of the receptors is an adult in good health.

The V call is TRBV5-6, the J call TRBJ2-7; unclear D gene. This CDR3 is 12 amino acids long. Germline V gene sequence: CDR1 SGHDT, CDR2 YYEEEE. The V gene lost 2 bases and the J gene lost 5 bases, with 8 bases spanning the gap. The CDR3 spells CASSFQSDEQYF. The CDR3 DNA is TGTGCCAGCAGCTTTCAGAGTGACGAGCAGTACTTC.

This clone was seen only once. The chain carries TRBV9 and TRBJ2-2; 11 bases align to TRBD2. V lost 3 bases and J lost 3; bases outside the gene matches: 4. Germline V gene data show CDR1 as SGDLS and CDR2 as YYNGEE. This CDR3 has 16 amino acids. CDR3 loop: CASSAGTSGYTGELFF. The CDR3 nucleotides are TGTGCCAGCAGCGCCGGGACTAGCGGTTACACCGGGGAGCTGTTTTTT.

The V gene is TRBV6-2 or TRBV6-3, the J gene TRBJ1-2; 7 positions agree with TRBD1. The CDR3 runs to 14 residues. The J segment lost 7 bases and the V segment lost 2 bases, leaving 7 bases of the junction unmatched. The germline gives CDR1 MNHEY, CDR2 SVGEGT. DNA for the CDR3: TGTGCCAGCAGTTACGCGACAGGGCGAGGTGGCTACACCTTC. Translating gives CASSYATGRGGYTF.

The J gene is TRBJ1-5, the V gene TRBV24-1; weak D call: TRBD1 (5 bases). CDR1 is KGHDR, CDR2 SFDVKD, per germline. The CDR3 extends over 13 amino acids. V gave up 7 bases and J gave up 5 bases, with 11 bases separating them. The CDR3 reads CATSRRGDQPQHF. CDR3 DNA: TGTGCCACCAGCCGTAGGGGCGATCAGCCCCAGCATTTT.

The chain uses TRBV6-5 and TRBJ2-7; no clear D gene. The germline V and J ends were trimmed by 11 bases and 0 bases, with 17 bases remaining between them. The CDR3 is made up of 14 amino acids. Germline-derived CDR1 and CDR2 are MNHEY and SVGAGI. The CDR3: CAAKRSMSSYEQYF. For the CDR3, the DNA is TGTGCCGCGAAGCGATCAATGAGCTCCTACGAGCAGTACTTC.

The chain's CDR3 is CASSLAWASGRAEDYEQYF. Here the CDR3 DNA reads TGTGCCAGCAGCTTAGCTTGGGCTAGCGGGAGGGCCGAGGATTACGAGCAGTACTTC. The V call is TRBV7-9, the J call TRBJ2-7; the match to TRBD2 covers 12 bases. The CDR3 loop spans 19 amino acids. After removal of 0 bases from V and 4 bases from J, the junction contained 13 bases not matched to a gene. Germline values: CDR1 SEHNR, CDR2 FQNEAQ (reference sequence).

The chain couples TRBV5-4 to TRBJ1-3, with 7 nucleotides matching TRBD1. Trimming at V came to 3 bases and at J to 7 bases, leaving 10 bases not matched to a gene. The CDR3 consists of 15 residues. Germline V gene data show CDR1 as SGHNT and CDR2 as YYREEE (reference sequence). CDR3 sequence reads: CASSSDRQGGNTIYF. The CDR3 DNA reads TGTGCCAGCAGCTCAGACAGACAGGGTGGGAACACCATATATTTT.

This clone was seen only a few times. This chain connects TRBV19 to TRBJ1-4; the D is unclear. The germline V gene encodes CDR1 LNHDA and CDR2 SQIVND (reference sequence). Trimming pared 6 bases from V and 0 bases from J, leaving 11 bases between. This CDR3 is built from 15 residues. CDR3 coding DNA: TGTGCCAGTAGACTCACAGCCACAACTAATGAAAAACTGTTTTTT. Protein product: CASRLTATTNEKLFF.

This sequence joins TRBV5-4 and TRBJ1-1, with D perhaps TRBD1 (5 bases). The V end lost 1 base, the J end lost 5 bases, and 12 bases lay between the germline ends. Per germline, CDR1 SGHNT and CDR2 YYREEE (reference sequence). There are 14 residues in the CDR3. The CDR3 is CASSLTGGGTEAFF. In DNA form, the CDR3 reads TGTGCCAGCAGCTTGACCGGGGGGGGAACTGAAGCTTTCTTT.